This TCR beta chain comes out of a study of beta chain features in type 1 diabetes. Study outcomes and limitations: For Type 1 diabetes patients, all four CD4+ subsets carried TCRB CDR3s that were moderately but significantly shorter.

Concerning this clone: Antigen specificity is unknown.

This CDR3 comprises 15 residues. Trimming removed 5 bases at V and 4 bases at J, with 17 bases between. Germline V gene data show CDR1 as MNHEY and CDR2 as SMNVEV (reference sequence). Expressed TCRB transcripts got sequenced, as all isolated RNA was reverse transcribed. TCRdb's copy holds only in-frame clones and misses some; the assay was immunoSEQ multiplex PCR. Of around 260,000 clones in the sample, about 23% were seen once. The sample taken for sequencing was naive CD4+ T cells from blood. The chain is built from TRBV27 and TRBJ1-2; D may be TRBD1 (6 bases). This receptor was obtained from a woman aged 25-40 years with type 1 diabetes. In DNA form, the CDR3 reads TGTGCCAGCAGTCCCCGGGACAACAACCTCTATGGCTACACCTTC. This translates into CASSPRDNNLYGYTF.